This T cell receptor (beta chain) was sequenced during a study of cytomegalovirus exposure and HLA in healthy donors. Study background: It was reported in a later analysis that the 90 to 150 validation repertoires used the same platform as the approximately 670 first-cohort repertoires. Study-level findings and limits: Many donors carried some public TCRs, although rarity characterized most TCR sequences.

Germline loops: CDR1 SGHNT, CDR2 YENEEA. V was cut by 1 base and J by 0 bases, with 11 bases left in between. The CDR3 totals 16 residues. About this clone itself: What it binds is not known.

Assay used: immunoSEQ multiplex PCR; TCRdb lists only in-frame clones, some missing. The table includes under 200,000 clones, about 86% detected once. The sample taken for sequencing was PBMCs. The clonotype was recovered from a woman in her thirties in good health and CMV-seronegative. The J gene is TRBJ2-3, the V gene TRBV11-3; D is possibly TRBD1 (6 bases). The CDR3 here is CASSLVTGDSTDTQYF. The CDR3 coding sequence is TGTGCCAGCAGCTTAGTGACAGGAGACAGCACAGATACGCAGTATTTT.